Here is one T cell receptor beta chain with its context. Its antigen is still unknown. A junction end diverges from the germline sequence, so it may reflect a read error. This record belongs to a study of somatic mutations in cytotoxic T cells in rheumatoid arthritis. Study-wide context: Prior to any treatment and right after diagnosis, patient blood (over 29 ml EDTA) was drawn.

Overall study findings and caveats: There was no knowledge of the antigen targets of the expanded CD8+ clones.

This table comes from immunoSEQ multiplex PCR, and its TCRdb copy is limited to in-frame clones, with some not included. The data show approximately 13,000 clones, 65% to 85% seen once. The CDR3 extends over 11 amino acids. Germline CDR1 MNHNY, CDR2 SVGAGI (reference sequence). The chain employs TRBV6-6 and TRBJ2-7; the D gene could be TRBD1 or TRBD2 (5 bases each). The TCR sequence derives from an adult with rheumatoid arthritis. Specimen: CD8+ T cells sorted from blood. The CDR3 DNA reads as TGTGCCAGCAGTGGGGACCGCCGTTGGAACTTC. It is translated as CASSGDRRWNF.